The 9 T cell receptor beta chains below come from one sample, sequenced in a study of blood T cell repertoires in COVID-19. Method: immunoSEQ multiplex PCR; TCRdb's copy keeps in-frame clones and lacks some. The table includes about 55,000 clones, 80% to 90% detected once. The source material was peripheral blood. The receptors here all came from a man aged 70-80 years with acute or convalescent COVID-19.

This chain connects TRBV4-3 to TRBJ2-1, with 11 bases aligning to TRBD2. V was pared by 1 base and J by 4 bases, with 6 bases of the junction left unmatched. Germline V gene data show CDR1 as LGHNA and CDR2 as YSLEER. The CDR3 sequence is 17 residues long. CDR3 loop: CASSQGAGTSGYNEQFF. The CDR3, as DNA: TGCGCCAGCAGCCAAGGGGCCGGGACTAGCGGTTACAATGAGCAGTTCTTC.

The chain uses TRBV4-2 and TRBJ2-5; TRBD1 aligns across 12 bases. V lost 1 base, J lost 6 bases, and 9 bases stayed unmatched. The CDR3 spans 17 residues. The germline CDR1 and CDR2 sequences are LGHNA and YNFKEQ. The CDR3 loop is CASSQVTGTGGEKTQYF. The CDR3, as DNA: TGTGCCAGCAGCCAAGTAACCGGGACAGGGGGCGAAAAGACCCAGTACTTC.

V is TRBV7-3 and J is TRBJ2-1, with 7 bases fitting TRBD2. Trimming at V came to 5 bases and at J to 1 base, leaving 5 bases not matched to a gene. The CDR3 contains 15 residues. Germline loops: CDR1 SGHTA, CDR2 FQGTGA. The CDR3 DNA reads TGTGCCAGCAGCCCCCTCGGGGGGTCCTACAATGAGCAGTTCTTC. Amino acid sequence: CASSPLGGSYNEQFF. The whole variable domain, remainder taken from reference TRBV7-3 and TRBJ2-1, is GAGVSQTPSNKVTEKGKYVELRCDPISGHTALYWYRQSLGQGPEFLIYFQGTGAADDSGLPNDRFFAVRPEGSVSTLKIQRTERGDSAVYLCASSPLGGSYNEQFFGPGTRLTVL.

V is TRBV6-2 or TRBV6-3 and J is TRBJ1-6; D gene ambiguous. This CDR3 contains 12 residues. Looked up from germline, CDR1 is MNHEY and CDR2 is SVGEGT. With 2 bases removed from V and 7 bases from J, the gap between germline ends came to 3 bases. For the CDR3, the DNA is TGTGCCAGCAGTTACCCGAATTCACCCCTCCACTTT. Protein sequence: CASSYPNSPLHF.

This rearrangement joins TRBV19 to TRBJ2-1, with 10 bases that match TRBD2. The trim removed 5 bases at V and 6 bases at J, leaving 10 bases unmatched. The germline gives CDR1 LNHDA, CDR2 SQIVND (reference sequence). The CDR3 runs to 16 residues. This CDR3 is CASSPTSGKGGNEQFF. CDR3 nucleotide sequence: TGTGCCAGTAGTCCAACTAGCGGGAAGGGCGGCAATGAGCAGTTCTTC.

The chain combines TRBV27 with TRBJ2-7, with TRBD1 matching 10 bases. CDR1 and CDR2 from the germline V gene are MNHEY and SMNVEV (reference sequence). V was clipped by 8 bases and J by 6 bases; unmatched bases: 7. The CDR3 has 13 amino acids. The CDR3 sequence: CASRPGTGVEQYV. In nucleotides, the CDR3 is TGTGCCAGCCGTCCCGGGACAGGGGTCGAGCAGTACGTC.

The chain recombines TRBV4-3 with TRBJ2-2, with 9 bases that match TRBD1. Losses at the gene ends were 0 bases for V and 0 bases for J; bases not matched to a gene: 14. Per the germline V gene, CDR1 is LGHNA and CDR2 is YSLEER. The length of the CDR3 is 21 residues. CDR3 sequence: CASSQDGPGQGISANTGELFF. CDR3 in DNA: TGCGCCAGCAGCCAAGATGGGCCGGGACAGGGAATAAGCGCGAACACCGGGGAGCTGTTTTTT.

The chain combines TRBV28 with TRBJ1-5, with TRBD1 identical over 8 bases. J lost 4 bases, V lost 1 base, and 6 bases had no gene match. Germline CDR1 is MDHEN and CDR2 is SYDVKM. The length of the CDR3 is 16 residues. CDR3 loop: CASSLLGTGENQPQHF. CDR3 coding DNA: TGTGCCAGCAGTTTATTAGGGACAGGAGAAAATCAGCCCCAGCATTTT.

The chain joins TRBV6-5 to TRBJ1-2; 8 bases agree with TRBD1. V was pared by 6 bases and J by 6 bases, with 9 bases of the junction left unmatched. This CDR3 spans 14 amino acids. The germline V gene has CDR1 MNHEY and CDR2 SVGAGI. CDR3 DNA: TGTGCCAGCAGCTTCGGACAGGGCCCCGATGGCTACACCTTC. It yields the protein CASSFGQGPDGYTF.